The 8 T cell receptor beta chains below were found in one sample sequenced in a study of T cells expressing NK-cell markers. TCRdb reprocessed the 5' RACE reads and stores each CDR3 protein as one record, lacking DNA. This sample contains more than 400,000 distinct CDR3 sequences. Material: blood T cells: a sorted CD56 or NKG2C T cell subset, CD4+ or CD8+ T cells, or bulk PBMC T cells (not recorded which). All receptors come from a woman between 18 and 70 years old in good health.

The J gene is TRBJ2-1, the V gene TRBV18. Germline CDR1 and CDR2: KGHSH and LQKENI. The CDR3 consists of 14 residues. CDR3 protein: CASSPSGLTTGQFF.

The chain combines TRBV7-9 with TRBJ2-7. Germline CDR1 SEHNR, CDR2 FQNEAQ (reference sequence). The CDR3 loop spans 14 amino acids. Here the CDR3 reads CASSLVADGYEQYF.

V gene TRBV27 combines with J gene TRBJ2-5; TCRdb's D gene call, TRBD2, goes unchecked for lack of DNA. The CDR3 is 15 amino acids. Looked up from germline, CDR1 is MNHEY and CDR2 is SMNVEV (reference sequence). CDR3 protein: CASSPPDRCQETQYF.

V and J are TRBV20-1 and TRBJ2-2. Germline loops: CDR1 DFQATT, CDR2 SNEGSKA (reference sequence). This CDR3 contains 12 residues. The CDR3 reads CSAAVETGELFF.

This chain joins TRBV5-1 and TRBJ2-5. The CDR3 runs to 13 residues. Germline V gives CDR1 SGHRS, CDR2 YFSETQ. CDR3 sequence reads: CASSSLFQETQYF.

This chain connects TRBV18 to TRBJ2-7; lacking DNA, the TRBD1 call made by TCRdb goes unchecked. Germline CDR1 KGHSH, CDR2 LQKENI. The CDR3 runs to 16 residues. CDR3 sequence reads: CASSPRQGTTTYEQYF.

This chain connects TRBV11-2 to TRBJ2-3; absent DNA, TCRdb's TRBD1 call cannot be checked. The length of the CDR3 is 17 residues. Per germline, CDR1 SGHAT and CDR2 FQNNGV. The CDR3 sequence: CASSPWGGAQSTDTQYF. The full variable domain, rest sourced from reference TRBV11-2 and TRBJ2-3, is EAGVAQSPRYKIIEKRQSVAFWCNPISGHATLYWYQQILGQGPKLLIQFQNNGVVDDSQLPKDRFSAERLKGVDSTLKIQPAKLEDSAVYLCASSPWGGAQSTDTQYFGPGTRLTVL.

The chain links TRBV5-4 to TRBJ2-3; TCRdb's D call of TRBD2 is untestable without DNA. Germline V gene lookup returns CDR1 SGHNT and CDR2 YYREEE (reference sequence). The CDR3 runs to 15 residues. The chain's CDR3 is CASSPSGSLRDTQYF.